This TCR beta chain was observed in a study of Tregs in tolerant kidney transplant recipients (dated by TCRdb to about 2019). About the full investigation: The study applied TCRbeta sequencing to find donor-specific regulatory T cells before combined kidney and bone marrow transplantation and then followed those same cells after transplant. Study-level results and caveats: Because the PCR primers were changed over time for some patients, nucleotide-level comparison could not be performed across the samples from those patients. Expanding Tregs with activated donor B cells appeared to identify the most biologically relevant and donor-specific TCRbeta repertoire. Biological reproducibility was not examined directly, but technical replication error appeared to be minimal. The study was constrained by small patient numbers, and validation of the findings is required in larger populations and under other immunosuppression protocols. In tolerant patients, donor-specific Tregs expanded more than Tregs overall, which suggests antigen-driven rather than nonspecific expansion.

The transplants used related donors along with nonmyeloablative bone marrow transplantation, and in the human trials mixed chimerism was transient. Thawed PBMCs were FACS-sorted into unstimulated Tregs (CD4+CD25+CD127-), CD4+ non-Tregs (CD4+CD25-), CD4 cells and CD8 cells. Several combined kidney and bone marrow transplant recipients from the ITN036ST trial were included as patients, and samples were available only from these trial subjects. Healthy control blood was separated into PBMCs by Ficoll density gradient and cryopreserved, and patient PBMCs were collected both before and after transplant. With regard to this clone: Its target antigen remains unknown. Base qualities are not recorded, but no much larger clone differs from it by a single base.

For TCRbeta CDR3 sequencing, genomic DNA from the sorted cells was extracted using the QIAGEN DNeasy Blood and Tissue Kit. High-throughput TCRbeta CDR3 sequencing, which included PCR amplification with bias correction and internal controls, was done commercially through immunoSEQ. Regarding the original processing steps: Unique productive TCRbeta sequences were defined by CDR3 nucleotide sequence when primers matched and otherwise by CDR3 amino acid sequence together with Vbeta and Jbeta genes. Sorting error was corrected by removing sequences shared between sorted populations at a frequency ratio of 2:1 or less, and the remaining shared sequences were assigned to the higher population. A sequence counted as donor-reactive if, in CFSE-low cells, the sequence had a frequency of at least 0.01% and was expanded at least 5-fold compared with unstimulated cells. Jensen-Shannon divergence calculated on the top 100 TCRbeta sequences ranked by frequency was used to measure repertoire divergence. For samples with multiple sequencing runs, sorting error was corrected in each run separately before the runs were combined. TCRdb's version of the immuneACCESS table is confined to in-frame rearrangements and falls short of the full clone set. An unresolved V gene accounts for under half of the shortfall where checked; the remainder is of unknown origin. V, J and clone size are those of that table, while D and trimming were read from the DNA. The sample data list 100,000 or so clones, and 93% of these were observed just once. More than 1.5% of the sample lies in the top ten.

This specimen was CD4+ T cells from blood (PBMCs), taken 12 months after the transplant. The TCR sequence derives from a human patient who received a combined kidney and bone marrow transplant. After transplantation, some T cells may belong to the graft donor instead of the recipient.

At the DNA level, the sequence is TGTGCCAGCAGCTTAGTTTGGGGGGTCTACGAGCAGTACTTC. Its amino acids are CASSLVWGVYEQYF. The chain couples TRBV7-8 to TRBJ2-7, and the D gene may be TRBD2, 6 bases matching. The V end loses 1 base and the J end loses 3 bases, and a stretch of 10 bases separates them. The CDR3 holds 14 amino acids from the cysteine to the phenylalanine. Kept here is only the CDR3 DNA, which spans 42 bases and is read in frame from base 1. Looking up the germline V gene yields CDR1 SGHVS and CDR2 FQNEAQ.